This TCR beta chain was sequenced in a study of T-cell memory formation after mild COVID-19. CDR3 length equals 13 residues. With 4 bases removed from V and 3 bases from J, the gap between germline ends came to 10 bases. CDR1 and CDR2 from the germline V gene are SQVTM and ANQGSEA. On this clonotype itself: The antigen is not known.

Regarding the study as a whole: That cross-reactive memory joined was suggested by some responding clones appearing in pre-infection memory. The CD4+ clones that contracted clustered mainly within CM and EM, and the CD8+ clones concentrated in EMRA.

TCRdb called the 5' RACE reads again in MiXCR, with one record for every CDR3 protein. The table has 450,000 to 650,000 distinct CDR3 sequences, about a fifth seen once. The source material was PBMCs or a T cell subset sorted from them (not recorded which). The chain joins TRBV29-1 to TRBJ2-1; no clear D. This sequence originates from an adult woman who had mild COVID-19 (a few samples of this study predate the infection). Cell type and time point are not known. The CDR3 sequence is CSVGITNYNEQFF. The CDR3 region has the DNA TGCAGCGTTGGGATTACTAACTACAATGAGCAGTTCTTC.